This TCR beta chain was retrieved from a study of T cells in Graves' hyperthyroidism and ophthalmopathy. Turning to the study itself: Pretreatment peripheral blood was obtained at initial diagnosis. Study observations and caveats: Ophthalmopathy got predicted by the model a median 6.5 months before its onset.

As regards this clonotype: Its target is not known.

RNA transcripts provided the source from which TCR beta CDR3 regions were amplified. An initial round of RT-PCR targeting the TCR CDR3 relied on the HTBI primer set. TCRdb reprocessed the multiplex PCR reads with MiXCR, giving one entry per CDR3 protein. Counted here are about 460,000 distinct CDR3 sequences, under 25% occurring once; the ten biggest clones make up approximately 49%. In making diagnoses, clinical symptoms, serum thyroxine and TRAb, thyroid ultrasound and orbital computed tomography were all used. Per germline, CDR1 MNHNS and CDR2 SASEGT. The CDR3 has 14 residues. The J segment lost 8 bases and the V segment lost 6 bases, leaving 6 bases of the junction unmatched.

The chain uses TRBV6-1 and TRBJ1-4; 10 nucleotides align to TRBD1. Sequenced: blood. The origin of this receptor is a woman between 65 and 79 years old with Graves' ophthalmopathy. This CDR3 is CASRSTGGSEKLFF. CDR3 sequence (DNA): TGTGCCAGCAGGTCGACAGGGGGCAGCGAAAAACTGTTTTTT.